The 31 T cell receptor beta chains reported below all come from one sample, sequenced in a study of regulatory T cells. Study-wide results and caveats: Hydrophobic residues at CDR3 positions 6 and 7 were enriched in conventional CD4+ T cells of CD3G-deficient patients.

Amplification used 52 TRBV primers and 13 TRBJ primers. Using immunoSEQ multiplex PCR, the repertoire was profiled, and TCRdb retains in-frame clones only, with some absent. The table includes around 29,000 clones, 93% detected once. Their antigen targets remain unknown. The source material was conventional CD4+ T cells sorted from blood. These receptor sequences come from a child aged 2-15 years with CD3G deficiency.

The J gene is TRBJ2-2, the V gene TRBV5-1; D call uncertain. The CDR3 extends over 15 amino acids. Germline CDR1 SGHRS, CDR2 YFSETQ. The V and J ends lost 0 bases and 0 bases respectively, with 6 bases between them. The CDR3 is CASSLEGPNTGELFF. The CDR3, as DNA: TGCGCCAGCAGCTTGGAGGGCCCGAACACCGGGGAGCTGTTTTTT. The whole variable domain, filled in from reference TRBV5-1 and TRBJ2-2, reads KAGVTQTPRYLIKTRGQQVTLSCSPISGHRSVSWYQQTPGQGLQFLFEYFSETQRNKGNFPGRFSGRQFSNSRSEMNVSTLELGDSALYLCASSLEGPNTGELFFGEGSRLTVL.

This clone has only one observation. This chain connects TRBV5-1 to TRBJ2-3, with D tentatively TRBD1 or TRBD2 (5 bases each). V lost 3 bases and J 10 bases, leaving 18 bases between the germline ends. The length of the CDR3 is 14 residues. Germline V gene lookup returns CDR1 SGHRS and CDR2 YFSETQ. CDR3 region: CASSSGPLDGPQYF. The CDR3 nucleotides read TGCGCCAGCAGCTCGGGACCCCTCGACGGCCCGCAGTATTTT.

The chain is built from TRBV23-1 and TRBJ2-5; D may correspond to TRBD1 or TRBD2 (6 bases each). TRBV23-1 is an open reading frame, and its role is uncertain. The CDR3 totals 16 residues. V lost 7 bases to trimming and J lost 3 bases, with 21 bases between them. DNA for the CDR3: TGCGCCAGCATCTCCCCCTCGGGGGCAGGGAAAGAGACCCAGTACTTC. Translation gives CASISPSGAGKETQYF.

The rearrangement uses TRBV28 and TRBJ2-3, with D perhaps matching TRBD1 or TRBD2 (5 bases each). Germline V gene sequence: CDR1 MDHEN, CDR2 SYDVKM. The V gene lost 5 bases and the J gene lost 2 bases, with 14 bases spanning the gap. The CDR3 sequence is 15 residues long. The CDR3 DNA reads as TGTGCCAGCAGTCCCCCTTTCGGGGCCACAGATACGCAGTATTTT. Amino acid sequence: CASSPPFGATDTQYF.

V and J are TRBV28 and TRBJ2-6, with TRBD1 identical over 10 bases. This CDR3 is built from 17 residues. The germline gives CDR1 MDHEN, CDR2 SYDVKM. The ends lost 8 bases at V and 1 base at J; junction bases unmatched: 8. CDR3 nucleotides: TGTGCCAGCTCGCGTTGGGACAGGGGTTCTGGGGCCAACGTCCTGACTTTC. It codes for CASSRWDRGSGANVLTF.

The rearrangement joins TRBV28 to TRBJ2-7, with 8 bases lining up with TRBD2. CDR3 size: 13 residues. V shed 6 bases and J 3 bases; nucleotides not matched to a gene: 4. Germline CDR1 is MDHEN and CDR2 is SYDVKM. The CDR3 region is CASSPGLVYEQYF. The CDR3 region has the DNA TGTGCCAGCAGCCCGGGACTAGTCTACGAGCAGTACTTC.

The gene calls are TRBV6-1 and TRBJ1-4; D unclear. There are 16 residues in the CDR3. The ends were cut back, 4 bases at V and 4 bases at J, with 16 bases in the middle. Per germline, CDR1 MNHNS and CDR2 SASEGT. CDR3 protein: CASSVHSLTYNEKLFF. The CDR3 DNA reads TGTGCCAGCAGTGTCCACAGCCTCACGTATAATGAAAAACTGTTTTTT.

This clone was observed once. The chain links TRBV7-3 to TRBJ2-7; 8 bases are shared with TRBD2. This CDR3 is 18 amino acids long. V gave up 2 bases and J gave up 1 base; unmatched junction bases: 13. Germline loops: CDR1 SGHTA, CDR2 FQGTGA. The CDR3 protein is CASSLWGGGRAPSYEQYF. The CDR3, as DNA: TGTGCCAGCAGCTTATGGGGCGGGGGGAGAGCCCCATCCTACGAGCAGTACTTC.

J is TRBJ2-1 and V is TRBV5-1, with 7 bases aligning to TRBD1. The CDR3 has 14 amino acids. Germline loops: CDR1 SGHRS, CDR2 YFSETQ. J was trimmed by 5 bases and V by 4 bases; bases with no gene match: 6. The CDR3 DNA reads as TGCGCCAGCAGCGCCGGACAGGCTCACAATGAGCAGTTCTTC. The encoded protein is CASSAGQAHNEQFF.

In the case of this clone: This same CDR3 is encoded by further DNA sequences in the sample. The rearrangement links TRBV5-1 to TRBJ1-1, with D unresolved. From germline, CDR1 is SGHRS and CDR2 YFSETQ. V lost 0 bases and J 1 base, leaving 4 bases between the germline ends. The CDR3 runs 13 residues. The CDR3 spells CASSLAGNTEAFF. CDR3 sequence (DNA): TGCGCCAGCAGCTTGGCGGGGAACACTGAAGCTTTCTTT.

CDR3 region: CASSWGDRKDYEQYF. CDR3 nucleotides: TGCGCCAGCAGCTGGGGGGACAGGAAAGACTACGAGCAGTACTTC. This sequence joins TRBV5-1 and TRBJ2-7, with 8 bases aligning to TRBD1. This CDR3 comprises 15 residues. The V segment lost 3 bases and the J segment 3 bases; nucleotides outside the gene matches: 8. Germline V lookup: CDR1 SGHRS, CDR2 YFSETQ. The full variable domain, in which reference TRBV5-1 and TRBJ2-7 provide the parts outside the CDR3, is KAGVTQTPRYLIKTRGQQVTLSCSPISGHRSVSWYQQTPGQGLQFLFEYFSETQRNKGNFPGRFSGRQFSNSRSEMNVSTLELGDSALYLCASSWGDRKDYEQYFGPGTRLTVT.

V and J are TRBV6-5 and TRBJ2-7, with D possibly being TRBD2 (5 bases). From germline, CDR1 is MNHEY and CDR2 SVGAGI. The germline V and J ends were trimmed by 5 bases and 6 bases, with 14 bases remaining between them. The CDR3 extends over 13 amino acids. CDR3 bases: TGTGCCAGCAGTCCCGGGATCAAGACCGAGCAGTACTTC. Protein product: CASSPGIKTEQYF.

The chain carries TRBV28 and TRBJ1-1, with TRBD1 as a possible D gene (5 bases). The CDR3 covers 15 residues. Germline assignment: CDR1 MDHEN and CDR2 SYDVKM. Deletions cut 3 bases from V and 3 bases from J, with 14 bases between. CDR3 region: CASSFRRGRHTEAFF. DNA for the CDR3: TGTGCCAGCAGTTTCCGAAGGGGCCGTCACACTGAAGCTTTCTTT.

In nucleotides, the CDR3 is TGTGCCATCAGGGACCTCCCCGGGACAGAGAATGAAAAACTGTTTTTT. Protein sequence: CAIRDLPGTENEKLFF. This chain joins TRBV10-3 and TRBJ1-4; 7 positions match TRBD1. The germline gives CDR1 ENHRY, CDR2 SYGVKD. The CDR3 has 16 amino acids. With 6 bases clipped from V and 5 bases from J, the junction kept 12 bases outside the gene matches.

The gene calls are TRBV19 and TRBJ1-1; D is unclear. Germline V gene sequence: CDR1 LNHDA, CDR2 SQIVND (reference sequence). CDR3 length: 15 residues. With 7 bases removed from V and 3 bases from J, the gap between germline ends came to 18 bases. The CDR3 here is CASKRGAVVDTEAFF. The CDR3 DNA reads as TGTGCCAGTAAGCGGGGTGCGGTGGTGGACACTGAAGCTTTCTTT.

The V gene is TRBV6-6, the J gene TRBJ2-7, with TRBD2 identical over 7 bases. The V and J ends lost 6 bases and 2 bases, in that order; junction bases with no gene match: 10. CDR1 is MNHNY, CDR2 SVGAGI, per germline (reference sequence). This CDR3 spans 15 amino acids. CDR3 loop: CASSGGLWGAYEQYF. In DNA form, the CDR3 reads TGTGCCAGCAGCGGGGGGTTATGGGGCGCCTACGAGCAGTACTTC.

This chain joins TRBV6-1 and TRBJ1-3, with unresolved D. From germline, CDR1 is MNHNS and CDR2 SASEGT. Trimming stripped 2 bases from V and 0 bases from J, with 8 bases between. This CDR3 region has 15 residues. The CDR3 region has the DNA TGTGCCAGCAGTGAAATGGGGTACTCTGGAAACACCATATATTTT. It is translated as CASSEMGYSGNTIYF.

In its sample, this clone was seen once. The same CDR3 also results from other DNA sequences found in this sample. The chain links TRBV6-1 to TRBJ2-7; D is undetermined. Germline lookup yields CDR1 MNHNS and CDR2 SASEGT. This CDR3 has 11 residues. V lost 6 bases, J lost 2 bases, and 5 bases lay in between. CDR3 protein: CASSNTYEQYF. The CDR3 region has the DNA TGTGCCAGCAGCAACACCTACGAGCAGTACTTC.

The chain links TRBV28 to TRBJ1-2; no definite D call. The CDR3 is made up of 12 amino acids. Germline lookup yields CDR1 MDHEN and CDR2 SYDVKM. V shed 6 bases and J shed 12 bases, with 17 bases lying between them. The CDR3 region is CASSTPRARNTF. The CDR3 coding sequence is TGTGCCAGCAGCACCCCCCGGGCCCGCAACACCTTC.

V and J are TRBV28 and TRBJ1-1; the match to TRBD1 covers 9 bases. Per germline, CDR1 MDHEN and CDR2 SYDVKM. The CDR3 runs 13 residues. V trimming: 4 bases; J trimming: 7 bases; junction bases outside the gene matches: 4. Written as DNA, the CDR3 is TGTGCCAGCAGTTCAACAGGGGGCCATGAAGCTTTCTTT. This encodes CASSSTGGHEAFF.

The rearrangement links TRBV6-5 to TRBJ1-2; D perhaps matches TRBD1 (5 bases). This CDR3 region has 15 residues. The V end lost 0 bases, the J end lost 4 bases, and 12 bases lay between the germline ends. In germline, CDR1 is MNHEY, CDR2 SVGAGI. CDR3 in DNA: TGTGCCAGCAGTTACTCGCAAGCAGGGAGCTATGGCTACACCTTC. Translated: CASSYSQAGSYGYTF.

The rearrangement links TRBV28 to TRBJ2-7; D unresolved. The germline V gene encodes CDR1 MDHEN and CDR2 SYDVKM. The CDR3 sequence is 13 residues long. Trimming left V 7 bases short and J 3 bases short, with 13 bases between. Here the CDR3 reads CASTPVDRYEQYF. In DNA, the CDR3 is TGTGCCAGCACCCCGGTGGATCGCTACGAGCAGTACTTC.

This chain uses TRBV28 with TRBJ1-1; 12 bases agree with TRBD1. Germline V gene sequence: CDR1 MDHEN, CDR2 SYDVKM. This CDR3 has 15 amino acids. V dropped 4 bases and J dropped 7; count of bases not matched to a gene: 7. CDR3 nucleotides: TGTGCCAGCAGTTCCCCCGGGACAGGGGGCGGTGAAGCTTTCTTT. It yields the protein CASSSPGTGGGEAFF.

The rearrangement links TRBV5-1 to TRBJ2-3; D remains ambiguous. In germline, CDR1 is SGHRS, CDR2 YFSETQ. The CDR3 sequence is 15 residues long. The germline V and J ends were trimmed by 4 bases and 0 bases, with 12 bases remaining between them. CDR3 protein: CASSLIARSTDTQYF. The CDR3 DNA is TGCGCCAGCAGCCTGATAGCACGCAGCACAGATACGCAGTATTTT. The full variable domain, with the rest looked up from reference TRBV5-1 and TRBJ2-3, is KAGVTQTPRYLIKTRGQQVTLSCSPISGHRSVSWYQQTPGQGLQFLFEYFSETQRNKGNFPGRFSGRQFSNSRSEMNVSTLELGDSALYLCASSLIARSTDTQYFGPGTRLTVL.

This chain links TRBV6-6 with TRBJ1-2; the D is unclear. V was cut by 4 bases and J by 3 bases, with 9 bases left in between. Germline V gene sequence: CDR1 MNHNY, CDR2 SVGAGI (reference sequence). CDR3 length: 13 amino acids. CDR3 sequence (DNA): TGTGCCAGCAGTTCCGGGGAATACTATGGCTACACCTTC. It is translated as CASSSGEYYGYTF.

J is TRBJ1-4 and V is TRBV6-1; TRBD1 matches at 7 bases. The CDR3 covers 12 residues. CDR1 is MNHNS and CDR2 is SASEGT in the germline V gene. V was pared by 6 bases and J by 8 bases, with 3 bases of the junction left unmatched. CDR3 protein: CASSRQGEKLFF. Here the CDR3 DNA reads TGTGCCAGCAGCAGACAGGGAGAAAAACTGTTTTTT.

Note on this clone: One end of the junction fails to match germline, which may point to a read error. This chain joins TRBV11-2 and TRBJ1-1; tentatively, D is TRBD1 (5 bases). Germline V gene lookup returns CDR1 SGHAT and CDR2 FQNNGV. The CDR3 is made up of 13 amino acids. CDR3 DNA: TGTGCCAGCAGCCGCACGGGGGGGACTGACGCTTTCTTT. Its protein is CASSRTGGTDAFF.

The rearrangement joins TRBV28 to TRBJ1-5, with 7 bases aligning to TRBD1. The CDR3 totals 14 residues. V trimming: 10 bases; J trimming: 1 base; junction bases outside the gene matches: 7. The germline gives CDR1 MDHEN, CDR2 SYDVKM. Here the CDR3 DNA reads TGTGCCACCGCCGCGGGACAGAGCAATCAGCCCCAGCATTTT. The encoded protein is CATAAGQSNQPQHF.

The chain joins TRBV4-1 to TRBJ2-3; the D gene is possibly TRBD2 (5 bases). The germline gives CDR1 MGHRA, CDR2 YSYEKL. The V gene lost 3 bases and the J gene lost 1 base, with 11 bases spanning the gap. This CDR3 comprises 15 residues. In nucleotides, the CDR3 is TGCGCCAGCAGCCATACCCCAGCGGGCACAGATACGCAGTATTTT. It yields the protein CASSHTPAGTDTQYF.

This clone occurred once. The chain recombines TRBV28 with TRBJ2-1; either TRBD1 or TRBD2 may fit D (7 bases each). V lost 5 bases, J lost 1 base, and 15 bases lay in between. CDR3 size: 16 residues. The germline V gene encodes CDR1 MDHEN and CDR2 SYDVKM. CDR3 DNA: TGTGCCAGCAGTAAAGGGGGCGGGAGTTCCTACAATGAGCAGTTCTTC. Protein: CASSKGGGSSYNEQFF. The full variable domain, completed using reference TRBV28 and TRBJ2-1, is DVKVTQSSRYLVKRTGEKVFLECVQDMDHENMFWYRQDPGLGLRLIYFSYDVKMKEKGDIPEGYSVSREKKERFSLILESASTNQTSMYLCASSKGGGSSYNEQFFGPGTRLTVL.

The rearrangement uses TRBV28 and TRBJ1-2; 8 nucleotides match TRBD1. V lost 5 bases to trimming and J lost 4 bases; unmatched junction nucleotides: 6. Germline-derived CDR1 and CDR2 are MDHEN and SYDVKM. The CDR3 has 14 amino acids. CDR3 in amino acids: CASSPGGRVYGYTF. The CDR3 DNA follows: TGTGCCAGCAGTCCAGGGGGCAGGGTCTATGGCTACACCTTC.